These 6 T cell receptor beta chains came from one sample sequenced in a study of blood T cell repertoires in COVID-19. Libraries were prepared by immunoSEQ multiplex PCR; TCRdb keeps only in-frame clonotypes and omits some of them. The table shows about 50,000 clones, with around 88% occurring only once. The sample comprised peripheral blood. These TCRs come from a woman in her fifties or sixties with acute or convalescent COVID-19.

The chain uses TRBV15 and TRBJ1-1, with D possibly TRBD1 on 5 matching bases. Trimming removed 5 bases at V and 4 bases at J, with 11 bases between. Germline CDR1 reads LNHNV; CDR2 reads YYDKDF (reference sequence). The CDR3 has 13 amino acids. CDR3: CATSAGLGTEAFF. CDR3 coding DNA: TGTGCCACCAGCGCAGGGTTGGGCACTGAAGCTTTCTTT.

J is TRBJ1-2 and V is TRBV19; 10 bases agree with TRBD1. The length of the CDR3 is 17 residues. The germline gives CDR1 LNHDA, CDR2 SQIVND (reference sequence). The J segment lost 8 bases and the V segment lost 3 bases, leaving 15 bases of the junction unmatched. CDR3 sequence (DNA): TGTGCCAGTAGTATTGAATTATCGCCGGGACAGGGGTCCGGCTACACCTTC. Protein sequence: CASSIELSPGQGSGYTF.

The V call is TRBV3-1 (or the pseudogene TRBV3-2), the J call TRBJ2-1; perhaps TRBD1 as D (6 bases). CDR1 and CDR2 (germline): LGHDT, YNNKEL (reference sequence). The V end was cut by 3 bases, the J end by 8 bases, with 11 bases between. CDR3 length equals 13 residues. CDR3: CASSHQGMDEQFF. CDR3 nucleotide sequence: TGTGCCAGCAGCCATCAGGGGATGGATGAGCAGTTCTTC.

The V gene is TRBV11-1, the J gene TRBJ2-1; 9 nucleotides align to TRBD2. This CDR3 has 15 amino acids. After removal of 2 bases from V and 6 bases from J, the junction contained 5 bases not matched to a gene. Germline loops: CDR1 SGHAT, CDR2 FQDESV (reference sequence). The CDR3 loop reads CASSLNPAGGNEQFF. CDR3 nucleotide sequence: TGTGCCAGCAGCTTAAATCCAGCGGGAGGCAATGAGCAGTTCTTC.

The chain joins TRBV5-1 to TRBJ1-1; D is possibly TRBD1 (6 bases). The germline CDR1 and CDR2 sequences are SGHRS and YFSETQ. V lost 0 bases and J lost 3, with 6 bases in between. The CDR3 covers 13 residues. CDR3 amino acids: CASSLGQDTEAFF. In DNA, the CDR3 is TGCGCCAGCAGCTTGGGACAGGACACTGAAGCTTTCTTT.

This clone was seen a few times. The chain carries TRBV18 and TRBJ1-3, with a tentative D call TRBD1 (5 bases). The V gene's germline CDR1 is KGHSH and CDR2 LQKENI. The CDR3 is made up of 15 amino acids. V lost 3 bases and J 2 bases, leaving 11 bases between the germline ends. The CDR3 here is CASSPPGFAGNTIYF. In DNA, the CDR3 is TGTGCCAGCTCACCGCCAGGGTTCGCTGGAAACACCATATATTTT.